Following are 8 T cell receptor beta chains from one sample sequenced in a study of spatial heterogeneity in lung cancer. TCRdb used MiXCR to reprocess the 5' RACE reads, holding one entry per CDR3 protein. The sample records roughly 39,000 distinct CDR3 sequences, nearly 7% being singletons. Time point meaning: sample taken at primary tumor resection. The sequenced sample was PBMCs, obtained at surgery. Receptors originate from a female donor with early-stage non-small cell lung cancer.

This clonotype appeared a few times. The CDR3 nucleotides read TGCGCCAGCAGCTTTTCAAGTTTCGGGACCGGGGAGCTGTTTTTT. Protein product: CASSFSSFGTGELFF. The chain has TRBV5-1 and TRBJ2-2, with no clear D. V lost 2 bases to trimming and J lost 5 bases, with 13 bases between them. This CDR3 has 15 amino acids. The V gene's germline CDR1 is SGHRS and CDR2 YFSETQ.

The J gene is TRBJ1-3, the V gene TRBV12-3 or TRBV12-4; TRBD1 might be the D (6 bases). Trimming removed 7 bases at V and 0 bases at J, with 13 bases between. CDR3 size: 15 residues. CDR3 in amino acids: CASILQGSSGNTIYF. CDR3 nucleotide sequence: TGTGCCAGCATCTTACAGGGATCCTCTGGAAACACCATATATTTT.

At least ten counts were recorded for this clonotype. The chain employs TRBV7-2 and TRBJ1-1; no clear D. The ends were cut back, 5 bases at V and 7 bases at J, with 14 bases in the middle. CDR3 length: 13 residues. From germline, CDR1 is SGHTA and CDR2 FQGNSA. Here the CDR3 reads CASSDGPIFEAFF. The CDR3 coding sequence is TGTGCCAGCAGCGACGGGCCCATCTTTGAAGCTTTCTTT.

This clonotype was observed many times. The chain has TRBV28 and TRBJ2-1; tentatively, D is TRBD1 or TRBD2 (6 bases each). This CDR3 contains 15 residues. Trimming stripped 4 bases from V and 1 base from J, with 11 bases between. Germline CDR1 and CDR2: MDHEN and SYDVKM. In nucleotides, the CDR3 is TGTGCCAGCAGTTCCACAGGGACTTCCTACAATGAGCAGTTCTTC. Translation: CASSSTGTSYNEQFF.

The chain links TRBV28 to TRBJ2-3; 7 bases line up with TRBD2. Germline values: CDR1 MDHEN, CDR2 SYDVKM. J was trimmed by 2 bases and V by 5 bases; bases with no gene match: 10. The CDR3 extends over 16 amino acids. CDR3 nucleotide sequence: TGTGCCAGCAGTCTATCCACTAGCGACTTCACAGATACGCAGTATTTT. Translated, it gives CASSLSTSDFTDTQYF.

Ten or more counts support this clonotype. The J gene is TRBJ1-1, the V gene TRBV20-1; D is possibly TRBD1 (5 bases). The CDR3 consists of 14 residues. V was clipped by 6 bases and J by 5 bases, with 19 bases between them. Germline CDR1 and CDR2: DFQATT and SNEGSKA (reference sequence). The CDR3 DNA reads TGCAGTGCCGCGTCCGGGACCCTGAGGACTGAAGCTTTCTTT. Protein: CSAASGTLRTEAFF.

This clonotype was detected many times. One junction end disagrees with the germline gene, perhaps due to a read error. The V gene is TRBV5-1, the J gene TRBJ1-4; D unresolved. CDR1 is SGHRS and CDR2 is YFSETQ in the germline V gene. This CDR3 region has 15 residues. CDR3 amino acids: CASSLGNSLFEKLFF. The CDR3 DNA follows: TGCGCCAGCAGTTTGGGAAACAGCCTATTTGAAAAACTGTTTTTT.

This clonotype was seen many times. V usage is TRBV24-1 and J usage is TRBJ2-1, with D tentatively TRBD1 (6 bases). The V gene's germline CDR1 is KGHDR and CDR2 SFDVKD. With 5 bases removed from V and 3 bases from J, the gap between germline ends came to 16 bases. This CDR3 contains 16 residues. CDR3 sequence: CATSGELGTYYNEQFF. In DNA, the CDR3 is TGTGCCACCAGTGGGGAACTCGGGACATACTACAATGAGCAGTTCTTC.